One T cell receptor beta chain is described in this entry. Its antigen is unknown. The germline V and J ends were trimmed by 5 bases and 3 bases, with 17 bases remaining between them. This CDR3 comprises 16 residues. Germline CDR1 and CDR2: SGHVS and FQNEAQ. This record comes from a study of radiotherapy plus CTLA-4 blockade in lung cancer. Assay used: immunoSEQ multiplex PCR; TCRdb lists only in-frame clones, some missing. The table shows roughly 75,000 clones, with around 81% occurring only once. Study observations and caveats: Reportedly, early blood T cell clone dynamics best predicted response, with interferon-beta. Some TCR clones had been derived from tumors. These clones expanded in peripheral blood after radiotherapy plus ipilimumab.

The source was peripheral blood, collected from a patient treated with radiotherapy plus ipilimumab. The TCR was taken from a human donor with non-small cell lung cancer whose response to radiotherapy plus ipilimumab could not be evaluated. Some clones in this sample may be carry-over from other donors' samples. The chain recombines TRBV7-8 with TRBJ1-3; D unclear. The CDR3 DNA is TGTGCCAGCAGCGACTGGAGGAGGGAGGATGGAAACACCATATATTTT. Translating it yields CASSDWRREDGNTIYF.